The rows below give T cell receptor beta chains drawn from one sample of a study of blood T cell repertoires in COVID-19. TCRdb's copy holds only in-frame clones and misses some; the assay was immunoSEQ multiplex PCR. The sample records under 200,000 clones, around four fifths being singletons. Sequenced input: peripheral blood. These receptors came from a woman aged 80 or over with active or convalescent COVID-19. Each CDR3 is given with its conserved first and last residue. D genes are given only for firm matches. A row's size may be missing; if present it is once, few, many or a size class.

clone_size	cdr3_length	d_call	v_call	j_call	cdr3_aa	cdr3_nt
once	19	TRBD1	TRBV27	TRBJ1-6	CASSPDGTGGRQVDSPLHF	TGTGCCAGCAGCCCAGATGGGACAGGGGGTCGACAGGTCGATTCACCCCTCCACTTT
.	17	TRBD2	TRBV4-1	TRBJ2-1	CASSQGWSGESYNEQFF	TGCGCCAGCAGCCAAGGGTGGAGCGGGGAGTCCTACAATGAGCAGTTCTTC
few	14	TRBD1	TRBV27	TRBJ2-3	CASSQQGFTDTQYF	TGTGCCAGCAGTCAACAGGGGTTCACAGATACGCAGTATTTT
many	16	TRBD1	TRBV4-2	TRBJ1-6	CASSQESGGHNSPLHF	TGTGCCAGCAGCCAAGAGTCAGGGGGCCATAATTCACCCCTCCACTTT
.	13	.	TRBV19	TRBJ1-1	CASSRAVNTEAFF	TGTGCCAGTAGTAGGGCAGTGAACACTGAAGCTTTCTTT
.	14	.	TRBV19	TRBJ1-1	CASSIGTMNTEAFF	TGTGCCAGTAGTATAGGGACAATGAACACTGAAGCTTTCTTT
few	13	TRBD1	TRBV5-1	TRBJ1-2	CASSLWDSYGYTF	TGCGCCAGCAGCTTGTGGGACAGCTATGGCTACACCTTC
.	12	.	TRBV11-2	TRBJ2-1	CASSLDQREQFF	TGTGCCAGCAGCTTAGATCAGAGGGAGCAGTTCTTC
.	15	.	TRBV7-8	TRBJ1-1	CASSLVGPGRAEAFF	TGTGCCAGCAGCTTAGTAGGCCCTGGGAGAGCTGAAGCTTTCTTT
.	13	.	TRBV10-3	TRBJ1-2	CAISTGINYGYTF	TGTGCCATCAGTACAGGTATCAACTATGGCTACACCTTC
few	12	.	TRBV12-3/TRBV12-4	TRBJ1-5	CASSSPGQPQHF	TGTGCCAGCAGTTCCCCAGGTCAGCCCCAGCATTTT